This T cell receptor (beta chain) stems from a study of T cells in Graves' hyperthyroidism and ophthalmopathy. Across the study: Peripheral blood was obtained at initial diagnosis, preceding any treatment. Regarding the study as a whole: Among clonotypes expanded in thyroid above 0.001, most were also found in blood.

The investigators amplified TCR beta CDR3 regions from RNA transcripts. Using the HTBI primer set, a first-round RT-PCR was run on the TCR CDR3. One entry per CDR3 protein, called by TCRdb with MiXCR from the multiplex PCR reads. The repertoire holds 600,000 to 650,000 distinct CDR3 sequences, less than 25% seen once, with under 35% in the top ten. This clonotype has ten or more counts. Antigen unknown. Trimming took off 11 bases at V and 0 bases at J, with 14 bases between the two ends. CDR1 is SNHLY, CDR2 FYNNEI, per germline. This CDR3 is built from 14 residues. Under 3 months was the duration of disease in ophthalmopathy patients, who also had a Clinical Activity Score of at least 3 and a NOSPECS grade of at least 4.

V is TRBV2 and J is TRBJ2-1, with D unclear. Material for sequencing was blood. This clonotype originated in a young man with Graves' ophthalmopathy. CDR3 residues: CARTAGSSYNEQFF. The CDR3 DNA reads as TGTGCCCGAACGGCCGGCAGCTCCTACAATGAGCAGTTCTTC.